Listed here is a single TCR beta chain. What it binds is unknown. Researchers made TCR beta libraries via UMI-labeled 5' RACE. TCRdb re-called the 5' RACE reads and gives one entry per CDR3 protein, without DNA. This sample contains more than 5,500 distinct CDR3 sequences. The length of the CDR3 is 13 residues. Germline V gene sequence: CDR1 MDHEN, CDR2 SYDVKM. The study classified TPEX cells as CCR7+ PD-1+ TIGIT+ early memory CD8+ T cells bearing exhausted-like traits. This record belongs to a study of human CD8 memory T cell subsets. Study results and limitations: Stem-like memory T cells matched precursor exhausted T cells in high diversity, which effector memory cells lacked.

The genes are TRBV28 and TRBJ2-5. The source material was CD8+ T cells from PBMCs. The sequence derives from a human donor in good health. The CDR3 spells CASTTHVQETQYF.